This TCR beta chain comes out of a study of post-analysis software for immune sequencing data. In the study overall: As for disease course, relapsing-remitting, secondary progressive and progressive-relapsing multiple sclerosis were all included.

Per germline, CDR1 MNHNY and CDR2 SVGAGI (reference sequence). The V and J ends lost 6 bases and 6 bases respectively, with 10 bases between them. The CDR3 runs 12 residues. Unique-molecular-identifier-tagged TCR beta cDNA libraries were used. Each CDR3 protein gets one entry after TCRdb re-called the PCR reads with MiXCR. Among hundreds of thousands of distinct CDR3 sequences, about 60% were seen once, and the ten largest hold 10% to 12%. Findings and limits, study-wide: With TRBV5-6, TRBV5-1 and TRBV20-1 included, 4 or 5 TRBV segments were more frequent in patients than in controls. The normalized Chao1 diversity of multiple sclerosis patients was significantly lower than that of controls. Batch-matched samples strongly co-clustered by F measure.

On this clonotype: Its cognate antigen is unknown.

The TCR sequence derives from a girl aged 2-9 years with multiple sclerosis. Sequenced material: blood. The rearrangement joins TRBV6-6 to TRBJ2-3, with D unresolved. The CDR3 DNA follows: TGTGCCAGCAGGTCGATAGAGGATACGCAGTATTTT. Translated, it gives CASRSIEDTQYF.